This T cell receptor (beta chain) was identified in a study of memory CD4+ T cells and cytomegalovirus serostatus. Produced via immunoSEQ multiplex PCR; TCRdb's table is partial and in-frame only. This sample has about 82,000 clones, with more than 70% found just once. The sort gate was single viable CD3+CD4+CD8-CD45RO+ cells for memory CD4+ T cells. The CDR3 is 13 amino acids. The V and J ends lost 4 bases and 5 bases respectively, with 8 bases between them. Germline V lookup: CDR1 MNHEY, CDR2 SVGAGI. The chain combines TRBV6-5 with TRBJ1-4; no reliable D call. The TCR comes from an adult in good health and CMV-seronegative. The specimen was memory CD4+ T cells from blood. The CDR3 DNA sequence: TGTGCCAGCAGTTTTCCGCCCAATGAAAAACTGTTTTTT. This gives the protein CASSFPPNEKLFF.